This T cell receptor (beta chain) was sequenced during a study of CD8+ T cells in alopecia areata. About the study: Treated individuals took tofacitinib by mouth, 5 to 10 mg twice daily.

cDNA reverse transcribed from extracted RNA served as the sequencing template. Sequencing was performed with immunoSEQ multiplex PCR; in TCRdb, only in-frame clones are kept and a portion is missing. Among around 160,000 clones, roughly 48% were seen once, and the ten largest hold around 7%. Germline V gene lookup returns CDR1 SEHNR and CDR2 FQNEAQ (reference sequence). V gave up 1 base and J gave up 2 bases, with 14 bases separating them. CDR3 length: 16 amino acids. Only a few counts were recorded for this clone. This chain links TRBV7-9 with TRBJ1-2; tentative D call: TRBD1 (6 bases). Source material: CD4+ T cells sorted from blood. This clonotype originated in a human donor with alopecia areata. CDR3 nucleotide sequence: TGTGCCAGCAGCTTAGGATCCGACAGGAGGAACTATGGCTACACCTTC. Its protein is CASSLGSDRRNYGYTF.